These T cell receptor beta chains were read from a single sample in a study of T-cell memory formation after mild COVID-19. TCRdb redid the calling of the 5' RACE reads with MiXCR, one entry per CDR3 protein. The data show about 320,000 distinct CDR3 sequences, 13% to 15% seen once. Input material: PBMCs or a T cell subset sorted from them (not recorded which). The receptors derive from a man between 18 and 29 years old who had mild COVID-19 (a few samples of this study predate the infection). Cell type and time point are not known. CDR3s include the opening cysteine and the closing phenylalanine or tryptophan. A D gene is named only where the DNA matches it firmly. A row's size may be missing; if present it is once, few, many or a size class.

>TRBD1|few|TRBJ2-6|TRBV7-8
CASSFVTGGAGPHNVLTF
TGTGCCAGCAGCTTCGTGACAGGGGGCGCAGGACCCCACAACGTCCTGACTTTC
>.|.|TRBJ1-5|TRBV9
CASNRTAPNQPQHF
TGTGCCAGCAACCGGACAGCCCCCAATCAGCCCCAGCATTTT
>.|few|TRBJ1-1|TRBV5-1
CASSPLGINEAFF
TGCGCCAGCAGCCCCTTGGGTATCAATGAAGCTTTCTTT
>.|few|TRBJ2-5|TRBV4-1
CASSDRRWVNKETQYF
TGCGCCAGCAGTGACCGTCGGTGGGTGAATAAAGAGACCCAGTACTTC
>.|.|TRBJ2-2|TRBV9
CASSVDVAGELFF
TGTGCCAGCAGCGTAGATGTAGCCGGGGAGCTGTTTTTT
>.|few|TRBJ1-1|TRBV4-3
CASSQDPVGNTEAFF
TGCGCCAGCAGCCAAGATCCCGTGGGGAACACTGAAGCTTTCTTT
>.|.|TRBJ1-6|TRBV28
CASSLETHSTPLHF
TGTGCCAGCAGTTTGGAGACCCACAGTACACCCCTCCACTTT
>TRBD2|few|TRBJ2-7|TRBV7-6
CASSPDIGGEQYF
TGTGCCAGCAGCCCGGACATCGGGGGGGAGCAGTACTTC
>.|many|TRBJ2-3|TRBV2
CASSEAGGTDTQYF
TGTGCCAGCAGTGAAGCAGGGGGCACAGATACGCAGTATTTT
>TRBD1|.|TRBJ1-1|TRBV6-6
CASSGPGTENTEAFF
TGTGCCAGCAGTGGTCCCGGGACAGAGAACACTGAAGCTTTCTTT
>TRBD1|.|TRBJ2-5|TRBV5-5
CASSLGQGALEETQYF
TGTGCCAGCAGCTTGGGCCAGGGGGCGCTTGAAGAGACCCAGTACTTC
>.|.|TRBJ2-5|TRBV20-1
CSANGLEGETQYF
TGCAGTGCTAATGGACTGGAAGGAGAGACCCAGTACTTC
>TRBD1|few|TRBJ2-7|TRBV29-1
CSVCPRDRGEQYF
TGCAGCGTTTGCCCCCGGGACAGGGGCGAGCAGTACTTC
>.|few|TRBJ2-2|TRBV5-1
CASSDLSGELFF
TGCGCCAGCAGCGACCTAAGCGGGGAGCTGTTTTTT
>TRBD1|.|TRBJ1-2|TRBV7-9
CASSPGGRGLGYTF
TGTGCCAGCAGCCCCGGGGGCAGGGGGCTTGGCTACACCTTC
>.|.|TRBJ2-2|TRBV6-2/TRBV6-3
CACELGRNTGELFF
TGTGCCTGTGAGCTTGGACGGAACACCGGGGAGCTGTTTTTT
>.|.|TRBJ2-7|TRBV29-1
CSVDNSYEQYF
TGCAGCGTTGACAACTCCTACGAGCAGTACTTC
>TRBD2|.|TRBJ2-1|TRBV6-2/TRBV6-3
CACRLGGSGGAASEQFF
TGTGCCTGCAGACTGGGGGGTAGCGGGGGGGCCGCGTCTGAGCAGTTCTTC
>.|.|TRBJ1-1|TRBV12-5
CASGLAFAGRTEDFF
TGTGCTAGTGGTTTGGCCTTCGCGGGGCGCACTGAAGATTTCTTT
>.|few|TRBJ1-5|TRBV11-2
CASSPQGSHQPQHF
TGTGCCAGCAGCCCCCAGGGATCTCATCAGCCCCAGCATTTT
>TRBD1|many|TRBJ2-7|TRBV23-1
CASSLRDRDAYEQYF
TGCGCCAGCAGTCTCCGGGACAGGGACGCCTACGAGCAGTACTTC
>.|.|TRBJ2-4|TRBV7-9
CASSFGTNKNIQYF
TGTGCCAGCAGCTTCGGGACGAACAAAAACATTCAGTACTTC
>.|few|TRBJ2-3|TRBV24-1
CATSDFQDPSTDTQYF
TGTGCCACCAGTGATTTCCAGGACCCTAGCACAGATACGCAGTATTTT
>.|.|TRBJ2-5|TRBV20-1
CSATLGETQYF
TGCAGTGCCACACTAGGGGAGACCCAGTACTTC
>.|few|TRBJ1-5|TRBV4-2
CASSPVGGNQPQHF
TGTGCCAGCAGCCCCGTCGGGGGCAATCAGCCCCAGCATTTT
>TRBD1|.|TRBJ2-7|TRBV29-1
CSVEARTGIGYEQYF
TGCAGCGTTGAAGCCAGGACAGGTATAGGCTACGAGCAGTACTTC
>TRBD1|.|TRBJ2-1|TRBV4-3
CASSRRQGSYNEQFF
TGCGCCAGCAGCCGCAGACAGGGCTCTTACAATGAGCAGTTCTTC
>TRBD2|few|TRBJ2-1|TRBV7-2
CASSSNRGLASSNEQFF
TGTGCCAGCAGCTCCAACCGGGGACTAGCATCTTCGAATGAGCAGTTCTTC
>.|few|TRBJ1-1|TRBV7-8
CASSYHGSTTEAFF
TGTGCCAGCAGCTACCATGGGAGTACCACTGAAGCTTTCTTT
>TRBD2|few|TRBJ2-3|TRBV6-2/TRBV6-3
CASRGAGGNTDTQYF
TGTGCCAGCAGGGGAGCGGGGGGCAACACAGATACGCAGTATTTT
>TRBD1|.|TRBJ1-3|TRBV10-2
CASSPGGGNTIYF
TGCGCCAGCAGCCCAGGGGGCGGAAACACCATATATTTT
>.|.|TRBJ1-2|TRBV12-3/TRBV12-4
CASSYPGQLGTYGYTF
TGTGCCAGCTCCTACCCCGGACAGCTTGGTACCTATGGCTACACCTTC
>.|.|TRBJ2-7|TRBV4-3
CASSQGDGYEQYF
TGCGCCAGCAGCCAAGGGGACGGGTACGAGCAGTACTTC
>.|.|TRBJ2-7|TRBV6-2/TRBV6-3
CASSPNRFLEQYF
TGTGCCAGCAGCCCCAACAGGTTCCTCGAGCAGTACTTC
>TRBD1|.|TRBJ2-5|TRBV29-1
CSVDWTGQETQYF
TGCAGCGTTGATTGGACAGGTCAAGAGACCCAGTACTTC
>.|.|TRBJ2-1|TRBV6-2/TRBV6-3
CASNEQANEQFF
TGTGCCAGCAATGAGCAGGCCAATGAGCAGTTCTTC
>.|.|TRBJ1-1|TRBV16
CASSQSRAGGTEAFF
TGTGCCAGCAGCCAATCGAGGGCGGGGGGCACTGAAGCTTTCTTT
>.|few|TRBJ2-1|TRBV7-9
CASSLSYRDFEQFF
TGTGCCAGCAGCTTGTCATACAGGGATTTTGAGCAGTTCTTC
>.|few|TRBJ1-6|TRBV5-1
CASSQTPGAINSPLHF
TGCGCCAGCAGCCAAACCCCCGGAGCTATCAATTCACCCCTCCACTTT
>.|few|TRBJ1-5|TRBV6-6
CASSYAAQPQHF
TGTGCCAGCAGTTACGCGGCTCAGCCCCAGCATTTT
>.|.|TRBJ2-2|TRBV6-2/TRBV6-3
CASTERYTGELFF
TGTGCCAGCACCGAAAGGTACACCGGGGAGCTGTTTTTT
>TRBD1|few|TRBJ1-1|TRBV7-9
CASSTRQGLMNTEAFF
TGTGCCAGCAGCACCCGACAGGGACTCATGAACACTGAAGCTTTCTTT
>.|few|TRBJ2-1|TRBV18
CASSTSGHNEQFF
TGTGCCAGCTCAACCAGCGGCCACAATGAGCAGTTCTTC
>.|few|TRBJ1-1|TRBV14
CASSRLGGATEAFF
TGTGCCAGCAGCCGACTCGGGGGGGCCACTGAAGCTTTCTTT
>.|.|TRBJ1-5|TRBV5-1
CASKTVTYQPQHF
TGCGCCAGCAAGACAGTGACGTACCAGCCCCAGCATTTT
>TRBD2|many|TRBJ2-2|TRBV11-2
CASWGGLALTGELFF
TGTGCCAGCTGGGGGGGACTAGCGCTCACCGGGGAGCTGTTTTTT